The entry that follows covers one TCR beta chain sequence. Its specificity is not known. This entry belongs to a study of identical twins. Broader study findings: The authors noted that invariant MAIT and iNKT cells could partly confound zero-insertion analyses.

V gave up 2 bases and J gave up 3 bases, with 11 bases separating them. Germline CDR1 MNHNS, CDR2 SASEGT. The CDR3 consists of 14 residues. TCRdb re-analysed the 5' RACE reads in MiXCR, keeping a single row per CDR3 protein. The repertoire has around 1.7 million distinct CDR3 sequences, less than 35% of them found once; the top ten carry 0.25% to 0.3%. The chain couples TRBV6-1 to TRBJ2-7; D remains unclear. Sequencing was performed on cord blood. This clonotype originated in a newborn girl in good health. DNA of the CDR3: TGTGCCAGCAGTGAAAACGCCAAAATCTACGAGCAGTACTTC. This codes for CASSENAKIYEQYF.